Sequencing of this T cell receptor beta chain was carried out in a study of T-cell reconstitution after alpha-beta-depleted transplantation in children. V was shortened by 6 bases and J by 7 bases, with 25 bases between the two germline ends. Germline CDR1 reads MNHEY; CDR2 reads SVGEGT. The CDR3 spans 17 residues. This clonotype has just a few counts. Unique molecular identifiers were built into the TCRbeta library. TCRdb recomputed calls from the PCR reads with MiXCR, one row per CDR3 protein. This sample has about 600,000 distinct CDR3 sequences; approximately 10% occur once, and the top ten carry about 4%.

The rearrangement joins TRBV6-2 or TRBV6-3 to TRBJ2-1; D possibly uses TRBD1 or TRBD2 (6 bases each). The sequence was obtained from a human donor who donated a stem cell graft to a child with acute myeloid leukemia. This specimen consisted of PBMCs from the stem cell graft donor, obtained from the stem cell graft. CDR3 DNA sequence: TGTGCCAGCAGCTTCAAGTTGCGGGACACCTTGGGGAATGAGCAGTTCTTC. This gives the protein CASSFKLRDTLGNEQFF.